Listed below are T cell receptor beta chains from one sample, sequenced in a study of blood T cell repertoires in COVID-19. Sequenced by immunoSEQ multiplex PCR; TCRdb stores in-frame clones only, minus some. The repertoire includes roughly 110,000 clones, more than 75% of them detected once, and approximately 8.1% sits in the top ten. The sample comprised peripheral blood. The receptors shown here come from a woman between 35 and 50 years old with acute or convalescent COVID-19. CDR3s leave out the opening cysteine and the closing phenylalanine or tryptophan.

TRBJ2-3,TRBV7-3,ASSLRASPDTQY
TRBJ1-4,TRBV2,ASSEQRGAYEKLF
TRBJ1-5,TRBV3-1/TRBV3-2,ASSQTENQPQH
TRBJ1-2,TRBV7-8,ASSLGDRGGVYGYT
TRBJ2-1,TRBV30,AWSVGGEQF
TRBJ1-3,TRBV5-1,ASSLWDRASSGNTIY
TRBJ2-1,TRBV7-6,ASSLGGQGMGNEQF
TRBJ2-2,TRBV3-1/TRBV3-2,ASSPYTGELF
TRBJ2-3,TRBV9,ASSVGQSDTQY
TRBJ1-3,TRBV7-6,ASSLATGLSGNTIY